Listed below are T cell receptor beta chains from one sample, sequenced in a study of T cells in localized non-small cell lung cancer. Sequencing used immunoSEQ multiplex PCR; TCRdb keeps in-frame clones, though not all of them. The profile covers approximately 37,000 clones, with around nine tenths appearing a single time and roughly 3.6% taken by the ten largest. This specimen consisted of peripheral blood, obtained before any cancer treatment. The receptors derive from a man aged 18-49 years with stage I lung adenocarcinoma. CDR3s include the opening cysteine and the closing phenylalanine or tryptophan. D genes are given only for firm matches. Clone size is given for some rows only: seen once, a few or many times, or a class if the clone is expanded.

>TRBV4-1|TRBJ2-1|-|-
TGCGCCAGCAGCCAAGATGGGTCAGGGGCGAGCTCCTACAATGAGCAGTTCTTC
CASSQDGSGASSYNEQFF
>TRBV15|TRBJ1-3|-|-
TGTGCCACCAGCAGAAGGCAGACCAGCTCTGGAAACACCATATATTTT
CATSRRQTSSGNTIYF
>TRBV4-2|TRBJ1-4|-|-
TGTGCCAGCAGCCAAGCCGGGGGGTTACCTAATGAAAAACTGTTTTTT
CASSQAGGLPNEKLFF
>TRBV7-2|TRBJ1-2|-|TRBD1
TGTGCCAGCAGCAACCGACAGGGGGCAGACTATGGCTACACCTTC
CASSNRQGADYGYTF
>TRBV5-1|TRBJ1-5|-|-
TGCGCCAGCAGCTTGGATGGCAGGGAAAATCAGCCCCAGCATTTT
CASSLDGRENQPQHF
>TRBV28|TRBJ1-1|-|-
TGTGCCAGCACCTTCTCGAAGGGGGTCGGTACTGAAGCTTTCTTT
CASTFSKGVGTEAFF
>TRBV27|TRBJ1-2|-|TRBD1
TGTGCCAGCCGTGACAGGGGGGCTAACTATGGCTACACCTTC
CASRDRGANYGYTF
>TRBV19|TRBJ1-1|-|-
TGTGCCAGTAAAGAAGGGGTCACTGAAGCTTTCTTT
CASKEGVTEAFF
>TRBV6-5|TRBJ1-5|once|-
TGTGCCAGCAGTTCGTCAGGGAGGTTGGATCAGCCCCAGCATTTT
CASSSSGRLDQPQHF
>TRBV30|TRBJ2-7|-|-
TGTGCCTGGACTGCAGGGCGGAGGGGCGAGCAGTACTTC
CAWTAGRRGEQYF
>TRBV16|TRBJ2-1|-|TRBD2
TGTGCCAGCAGCCAATCGCAGCGGGGCTTCAGCTCCTACAATGAGCAGTTCTTC
CASSQSQRGFSSYNEQFF
>TRBV11-2|TRBJ2-2|-|-
TGTGCCAGCAGCTCTCTCCGGGGGGCTAACACCGGGGAGCTGTTTTTT
CASSSLRGANTGELFF
>TRBV9|TRBJ1-1|once|-
TGTGCCAGCAGCCCTCCTCAAGGGCAGGGCACTGAAGCTTTCTTT
CASSPPQGQGTEAFF
>TRBV11-3|TRBJ2-2|-|-
TGTGCCAGCAACGATCGAACCGGGGAGCTGTTTTTT
CASNDRTGELFF
>TRBV5-6|TRBJ1-1|-|-
TGTGCCAGCAGCGCCCCAGGGCGGACTGAAGCTTTCTTT
CASSAPGRTEAFF
>TRBV5-5|TRBJ1-3|few|-
TGTGCCAGCAGCTTGGCTCCAGGGGTCGGAAACACCATATATTTT
CASSLAPGVGNTIYF
>TRBV25-1|TRBJ1-4|-|-
TGTGCCAGCGGTTTGGCCTCTGAAAAACTGTTTTTT
CASGLASEKLFF
>TRBV4-3|TRBJ1-2|-|-
TGCGCCAGCAGCAAAGGCCTAGACAGCTATGGCTACACCTTC
CASSKGLDSYGYTF
>TRBV30|TRBJ1-1|-|TRBD1
TGTGCCTGGAGTGTACACAGGGGAGCTGAAGCTTTCTTT
CAWSVHRGAEAFF
>TRBV19|TRBJ1-2|-|TRBD1
TGTGCCAGTAGCTTAACAGGGGTACCCCGTGGCTACACCTTC
CASSLTGVPRGYTF
>TRBV2|TRBJ2-3|-|TRBD2
TGTGCCAGCAGTGCGGAGGGTCTAGCGGGCTATACGCAGTATTTT
CASSAEGLAGYTQYF
>TRBV2|TRBJ2-2|-|TRBD2
TGTGCCAGCACCACCGGGGGGGGGAGTAACACCGGGGAGCTGTTTTTT
CASTTGGGSNTGELFF
>TRBV27|TRBJ2-7|-|TRBD1
TGTGCCAGCAGTTCATCCGGGACAGGGAGACGAGGTCCCTACGAGCAGTACTTC
CASSSSGTGRRGPYEQYF
>TRBV19|TRBJ1-1|-|-
TGTGCCAGTAGTCAGGGACCGACCAAACCTAACACTGAAGCTTTCTTT
CASSQGPTKPNTEAFF
>TRBV18|TRBJ1-6|-|TRBD1
TGTGCCAGCTCACCCGGGACAGGGTTCTCACCCCTCCACTTT
CASSPGTGFSPLHF
>TRBV5-1|TRBJ2-3|-|TRBD1
TGCGCCAGCAGCTTGGCCGCAGGGGGCCCTAGCACAGATACGCAGTATTTT
CASSLAAGGPSTDTQYF
>TRBV5-1|TRBJ2-3|once|-
TGCGCCAGCAGCCTAGCGATTAGCACAGATACGCAGTATTTT
CASSLAISTDTQYF
>TRBV7-2|TRBJ2-1|-|TRBD2
TGTGCCAGCAGGATAAAGGGACTAGCCCTTATAGGAGGCTACAATGAGCAGTTCTTC
CASRIKGLALIGGYNEQFF
>TRBV15|TRBJ2-5|-|-
TGTGCCACCAGTCTTAGGACAGCGCAAGAGACCCAGTACTTC
CATSLRTAQETQYF
>TRBV7-3|TRBJ2-7|-|-
TGTGCCAGCAGCTTAACGGGAGCAGGTTCGGTCGAGCAGTACTTC
CASSLTGAGSVEQYF
>TRBV9|TRBJ1-6|few|TRBD1
TGTGCCAGCAGCGTAGATGGGACAGGAACCTTCAATTCACCCCTCCACTTT
CASSVDGTGTFNSPLHF
>TRBV7-9|TRBJ2-7|-|-
TGTGCCAGCAGGTCGGGGCTCGAGCAGTACTTC
CASRSGLEQYF
>TRBV27|TRBJ1-2|once|-
TGTGCCAGCAGCCGCAGGGAGGGCTATGGCTACACCTTC
CASSRREGYGYTF
>TRBV9|TRBJ2-3|-|-
TGTGCCAGCAGCGTAGCCGCTGGGAAAAGCACAGATACGCAGTATTTT
CASSVAAGKSTDTQYF
>TRBV7-2|TRBJ1-1|-|TRBD1
TGTGCCAGCAGCTCTCGACAGGGGGAGAACACTGAAGCTTTCTTT
CASSSRQGENTEAFF
>TRBV7-3|TRBJ1-1|-|TRBD1
TGTGCCAGCAGCTCGGACAGGCTCGAAGTCACTGAAGCTTTCTTT
CASSSDRLEVTEAFF
>TRBV13|TRBJ2-7|-|TRBD1
TGTGCCAGCAGCTTCGCCGGGACAGGTGATCTCGAGCAGTACTTC
CASSFAGTGDLEQYF
>TRBV18|TRBJ2-5|-|-
TGTGCCAGCTCCCTCTACTTATCACTGGATGGTGCCCAAGAGACCCAGTACTTC
CASSLYLSLDGAQETQYF
>TRBV28|TRBJ1-2|-|TRBD1
TGTGCCAGCAGTTTCCGGGACAGGGACTTAACGGGCTACACCTTC
CASSFRDRDLTGYTF
>TRBV7-8|TRBJ2-5|-|TRBD2
TGTGCCAGCAGCTCCGGACTAGCGGGGGGGATTGGCCAGTACTTC
CASSSGLAGGIGQYF
>TRBV5-1|TRBJ1-1|-|-
TGCGCCAGCAGCCAGGACAATCTGAACACTGAAGCTTTCTTT
CASSQDNLNTEAFF